This TCR beta chain was documented in a study of blood T cells in healthy people across ages (dated by TCRdb to about 2015). With regard to the full study: In model experiments, template switching captured roughly one uniquely barcoded TCR beta cDNA molecule for every two T cells. To avoid experimental bias, donors of different ages were randomly spread across the sequencing lanes. The study analyzed two additional independent replicas of 1 million unique cDNA reads from the same blood draw for two donors, one aged 18 to 30 and one aged 80 or older. The donors were split into four age groups: young (average around 15 years), middle-aged (around 37), aged (62) and long-lived (about 82). Age-related changes in TCR beta repertoire diversity were measured in the study by deep sequencing normalized with unique cDNA molecular identifiers.

Libraries were prepared through 5' RACE. A second PCR of about 6 to 11 cycles was performed with a sample-barcoded 5' primer and a J-beta primer mix. Each TCR beta cDNA molecule received a unique molecular identifier from a template-switch 5' adaptor carrying 12 random nucleotides. Each sample yielded at least 2.5 million CDR3-containing paired-end reads. The Mint cDNA synthesis kit, primed by a TRBC-specific oligonucleotide, was used to synthesize first-strand cDNA from all RNA. All cDNA was treated with uracil-DNA glycosylase and then went through a first 18-cycle PCR with the universal primers M1SS and BC2_uni_R. Regarding the original processing steps: Each sample was normalized by randomly selecting 1 million high-quality reads, each carrying a distinct molecular identifier. Instead of being binned into consensus sequences, reads that shared molecular identifiers were thrown out. CDR3 identification, clonotype clustering and error correction used MiTCR with a Q25 quality threshold and the strictest error-elimination algorithm. Lower-bound total TCR beta diversity was estimated with a nonparametric unseen species model using Euler transformation. TCRdb reprocessed the public reads (quality trimming at Q25 with fastp, clone calling with MiXCR) and kept in-frame beta chains. Every entry covers one CDR3 protein and lists the most common genes and DNA from its rows. TCRdb's processing, not the authors' own work, is the source of the V and J calls. Recorded for this sample are 1.8 million or so distinct CDR3 sequences; roughly two fifths of them occurred a single time. About 21% of the sample is in the top ten clones.

This clonotype was counted a few times. Its antigen is not yet known. The input lacks base qualities; no much larger clone sits a single base away. What the research found in general, with its limitations: A strong correlation was found between observed TCR beta diversity and the percentage of naive T cells measured by flow cytometry. Total diversity estimates from one million sequenced T cells were considered lower bounds and underestimates. Since profiling was done on bulk unsorted PBMCs, naive and antigen-experienced compartments could not be conclusively compared. Compared with the aged group, the long-lived group had more naive CD4+ T cells, fewer expanded clones and increased TCR diversity, a pattern suggesting age selection. Donor CMV infection status was unknown, potentially confounding age-related changes in expanded clonotypes. As age increased, observed TCR beta diversity per million T cells dropped in a roughly linear way, and a significant reduction was already evident by age 40.

Taken from the germline V gene, the CDR1 and CDR2 loops are MDHEN and SYDVKM. Trimming at the junction amounts to 8 bases on V and 2 bases on J, and the germline ends lie 13 bases apart. Counted from cysteine to phenylalanine, this CDR3 has 13 amino acids. The entry retains the CDR3 DNA only, 39 bases that are in frame from base 1. The donors were 40 or so Caucasian individuals from Russia, aged about 6 to 100 years, who were systemically healthy. Each donor gave around 9.5 milliliters of peripheral blood, collected into EDTA-treated Vacutainer tubes. Ficoll-Paque density-gradient centrifugation was used to isolate PBMCs, with at least 7 million per sample. Total RNA, at least 6 micrograms per sample, was extracted from PBMCs with Trizol reagent. Naive CD45RAhigh/CD27high T cell percentages were measured by flow cytometry on a PBMC aliquot from every donor.

This sequence originates from a human donor in good health. The sequencing sample was made of blood. The chain uses TRBV28 and TRBJ2-7; the D element might be TRBD1 or TRBD2, as each aligns at 5 bases. The sequence in DNA is TGTGCCAGCCGTGCGGTGGGGGCCTACGAGCAGTACTTC. Translated, it reads CASRAVGAYEQYF.